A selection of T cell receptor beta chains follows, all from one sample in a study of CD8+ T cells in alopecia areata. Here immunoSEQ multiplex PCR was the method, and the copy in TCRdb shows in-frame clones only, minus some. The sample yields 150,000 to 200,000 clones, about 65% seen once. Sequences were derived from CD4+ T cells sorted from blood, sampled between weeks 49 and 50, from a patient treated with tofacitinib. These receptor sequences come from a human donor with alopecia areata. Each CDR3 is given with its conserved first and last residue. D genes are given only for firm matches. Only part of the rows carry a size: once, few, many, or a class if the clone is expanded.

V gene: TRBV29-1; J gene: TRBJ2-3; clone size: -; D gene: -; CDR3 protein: CSVEVRSRTDTQYF; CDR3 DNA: TGCAGCGTTGAAGTGCGGTCCCGCACAGATACGCAGTATTTT
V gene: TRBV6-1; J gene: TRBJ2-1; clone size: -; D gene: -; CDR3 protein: CASRITGQSASEQFF; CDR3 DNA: TGTGCCAGCCGCATAACGGGTCAATCAGCTAGTGAGCAGTTCTTC
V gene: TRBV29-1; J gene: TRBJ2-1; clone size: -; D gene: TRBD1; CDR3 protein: CSAVNPGTGAIYNEQFF; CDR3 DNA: TGCAGCGCAGTGAACCCCGGGACAGGGGCCATCTACAATGAGCAGTTCTTC
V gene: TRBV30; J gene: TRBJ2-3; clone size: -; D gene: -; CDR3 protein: CAWRVSGGTDTQYF; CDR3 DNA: TGTGCCTGGAGGGTGTCGGGCGGGACAGATACGCAGTATTTT
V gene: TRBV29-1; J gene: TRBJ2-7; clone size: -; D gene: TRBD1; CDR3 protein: CSVEGWTGDSYEQYF; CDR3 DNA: TGCAGCGTTGAAGGGTGGACAGGGGACTCCTACGAGCAGTACTTC
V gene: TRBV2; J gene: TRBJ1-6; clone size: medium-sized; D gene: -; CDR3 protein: CASSADILNSPLHF; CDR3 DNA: TGTGCCAGCAGTGCCGACATCCTAAATTCACCCCTCCACTTT
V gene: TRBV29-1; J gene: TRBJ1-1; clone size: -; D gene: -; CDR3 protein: CSVTPPNTEAFF; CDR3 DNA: TGCAGCGTCACCCCACCGAACACTGAAGCTTTCTTT
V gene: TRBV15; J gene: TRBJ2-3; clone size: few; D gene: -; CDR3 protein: CATSEVGTDTQYF; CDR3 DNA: TGTGCCACCAGTGAGGTTGGCACAGATACGCAGTATTTT
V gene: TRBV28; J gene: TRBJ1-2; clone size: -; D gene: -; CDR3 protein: CASSPTAGTSNYGYTF; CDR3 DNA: TGTGCCAGCAGCCCTACTGCCGGGACTTCAAACTATGGCTACACCTTC
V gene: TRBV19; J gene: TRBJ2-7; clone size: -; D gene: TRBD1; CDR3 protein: CASSTSGTGGEQYF; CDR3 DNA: TGTGCCAGTAGTACCTCCGGGACAGGGGGCGAGCAGTACTTC
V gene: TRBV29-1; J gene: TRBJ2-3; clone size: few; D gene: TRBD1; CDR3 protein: CSVTNQGAYDTQYF; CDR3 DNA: TGCAGCGTTACTAACCAGGGGGCTTATGATACGCAGTATTTT
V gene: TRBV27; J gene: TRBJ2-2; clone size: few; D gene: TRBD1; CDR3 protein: CASRNRDRVFSGELFF; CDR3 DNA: TGTGCCAGCAGGAACCGGGACAGGGTTTTTTCCGGGGAGCTGTTTTTT
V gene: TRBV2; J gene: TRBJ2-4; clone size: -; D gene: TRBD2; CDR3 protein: CASSVAGEAAKNIQYF; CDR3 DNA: TGTGCCAGCAGTGTAGCGGGGGAGGCAGCCAAAAACATTCAGTACTTC
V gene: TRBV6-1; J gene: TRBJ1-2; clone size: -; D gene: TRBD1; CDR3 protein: CASSESGTGNGYTF; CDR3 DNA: TGTGCCAGCAGTGAATCCGGGACAGGGAATGGCTACACCTTC
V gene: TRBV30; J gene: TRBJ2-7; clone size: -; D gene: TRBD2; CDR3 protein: CAWSALAGSYEQYF; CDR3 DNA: TGTGCCTGGAGTGCGCTAGCGGGCTCCTACGAGCAGTACTTC
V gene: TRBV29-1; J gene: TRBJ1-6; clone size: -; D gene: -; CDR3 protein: CSVEPLPLNSPLHF; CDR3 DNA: TGCAGCGTTGAGCCACTCCCCCTCAATTCACCCCTCCACTTT
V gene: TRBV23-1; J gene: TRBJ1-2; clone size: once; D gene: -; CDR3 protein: CASSHVKAGKNGYTF; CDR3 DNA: TGCGCCAGCAGTCATGTAAAGGCAGGGAAAAATGGCTACACCTTC
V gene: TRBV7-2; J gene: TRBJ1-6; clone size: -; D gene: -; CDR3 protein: CASSLRQPGDSPLHF; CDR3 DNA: TGTGCCAGCAGCTTAAGACAACCTGGAGATTCACCCCTCCACTTT
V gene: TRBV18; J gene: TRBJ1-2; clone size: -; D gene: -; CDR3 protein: CASSPGIYGYTF; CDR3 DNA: TGTGCCAGCTCACCTGGGATCTATGGCTACACCTTC
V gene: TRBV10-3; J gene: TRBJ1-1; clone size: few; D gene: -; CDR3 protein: CAISPEGRVNTEAFF; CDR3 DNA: TGTGCCATCAGTCCCGAAGGGAGGGTGAACACTGAAGCTTTCTTT
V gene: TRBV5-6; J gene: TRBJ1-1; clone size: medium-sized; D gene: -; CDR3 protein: CASSHDRNTEAFF; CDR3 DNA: TGTGCCAGCAGCCACGACAGGAACACTGAAGCTTTCTTT
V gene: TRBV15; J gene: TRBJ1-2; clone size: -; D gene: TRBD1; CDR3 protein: CATSVPDRVNYGYTF; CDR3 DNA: TGTGCCACCAGCGTCCCGGACAGGGTAAACTATGGCTACACCTTC
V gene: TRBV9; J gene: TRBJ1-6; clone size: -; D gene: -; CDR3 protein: CASSGLSDSPLHF; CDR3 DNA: TGTGCCAGCAGCGGTTTGTCGGATTCACCCCTCCACTTT
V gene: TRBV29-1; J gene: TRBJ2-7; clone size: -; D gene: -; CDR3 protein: CSVSRRQSYEQYF; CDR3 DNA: TGCAGCGTTTCCCGGAGGCAGTCCTACGAGCAGTACTTC
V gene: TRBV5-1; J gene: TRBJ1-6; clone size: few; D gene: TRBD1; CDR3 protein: CASSPGQDYSPLHF; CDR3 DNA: TGCGCCAGCAGCCCCGGACAGGACTATTCACCCCTCCACTTT
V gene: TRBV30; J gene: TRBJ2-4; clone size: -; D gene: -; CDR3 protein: CAWSVDGLKNIQYF; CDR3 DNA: TGTGCCTGGAGTGTGGACGGACTAAAAAACATTCAGTACTTC
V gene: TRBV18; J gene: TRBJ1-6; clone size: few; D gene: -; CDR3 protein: CASSPPITGSHSPLHF; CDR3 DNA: TGTGCCAGCTCACCACCGATAACAGGAAGTCATTCACCCCTCCACTTT
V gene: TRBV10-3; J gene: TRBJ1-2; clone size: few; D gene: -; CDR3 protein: CAISEGERAYGYTF; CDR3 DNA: TGTGCCATCAGTGAGGGGGAAAGGGCGTATGGCTACACCTTC
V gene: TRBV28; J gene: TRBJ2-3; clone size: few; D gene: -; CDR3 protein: CASKGLTDTDTQYF; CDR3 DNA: TGTGCCAGCAAAGGGCTTACAGACACAGATACGCAGTATTTT
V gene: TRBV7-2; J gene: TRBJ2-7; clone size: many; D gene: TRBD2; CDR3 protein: CASSSQRGEQYF; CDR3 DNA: TGTGCCAGCAGCTCCCAGCGGGGGGAGCAGTACTTC
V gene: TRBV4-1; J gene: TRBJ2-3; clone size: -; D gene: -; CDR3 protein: CASSPRTKTTDTQYF; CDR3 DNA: TGCGCCAGCAGCCCCCGGACGAAGACCACAGATACGCAGTATTTT
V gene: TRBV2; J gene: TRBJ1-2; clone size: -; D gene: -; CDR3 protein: CASSEPGLPYTF; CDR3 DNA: TGTGCCAGCAGTGAACCGGGACTACCCTACACCTTC
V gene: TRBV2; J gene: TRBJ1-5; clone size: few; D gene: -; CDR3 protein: CASKGDLTGNQPQHF; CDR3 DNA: TGTGCCAGCAAGGGGGACTTGACGGGAAATCAGCCCCAGCATTTT
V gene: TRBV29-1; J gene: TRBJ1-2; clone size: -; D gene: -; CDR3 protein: CSVEVRQGLYGYTF; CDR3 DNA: TGCAGCGTTGAAGTCAGGCAGGGGCTCTATGGCTACACCTTC
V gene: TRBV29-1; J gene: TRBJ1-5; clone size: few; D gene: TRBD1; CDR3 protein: CSVGLDRGRRVQPQHF; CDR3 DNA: TGCAGCGTTGGTTTGGACAGGGGGAGGAGAGTACAGCCCCAGCATTTT
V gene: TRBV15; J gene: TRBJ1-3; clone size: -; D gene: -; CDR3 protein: CATSKGQGNTIYF; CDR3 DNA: TGTGCCACCAGCAAGGGACAAGGGAACACCATATATTTT
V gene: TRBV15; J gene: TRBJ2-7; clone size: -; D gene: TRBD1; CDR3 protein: CATSRNQGALGEQYF; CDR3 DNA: TGTGCCACCAGCAGGAATCAGGGGGCGCTTGGAGAGCAGTACTTC
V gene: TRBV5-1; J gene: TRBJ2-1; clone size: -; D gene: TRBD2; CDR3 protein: CASSHGLAGGHEQFF; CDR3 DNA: TGCGCCAGCAGCCACGGACTAGCGGGGGGACATGAGCAGTTCTTC
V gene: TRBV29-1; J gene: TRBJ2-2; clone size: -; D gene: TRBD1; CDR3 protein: CSVFSGGLNTGELFF; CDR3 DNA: TGCAGCGTCTTTTCAGGGGGCCTGAACACCGGGGAGCTGTTTTTT
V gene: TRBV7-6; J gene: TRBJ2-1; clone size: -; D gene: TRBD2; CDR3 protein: CASSFGGTEYNEQFF; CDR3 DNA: TGTGCCAGCAGCTTCGGGGGGACCGAATACAATGAGCAGTTCTTC
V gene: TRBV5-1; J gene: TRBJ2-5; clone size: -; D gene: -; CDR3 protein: CASSLGGTGQETQYF; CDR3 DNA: TGCGCCAGCAGCTTGGGGGGGACCGGCCAAGAGACCCAGTACTTC
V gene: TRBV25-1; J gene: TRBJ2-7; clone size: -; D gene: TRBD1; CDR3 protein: CASGRTGMTYEQYF; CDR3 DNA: TGTGCCAGCGGAAGGACAGGGATGACCTACGAGCAGTACTTC
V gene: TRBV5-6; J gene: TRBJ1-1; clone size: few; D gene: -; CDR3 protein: CASSFRTNTEAFF; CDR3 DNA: TGTGCCAGCAGCTTCCGAACGAACACTGAAGCTTTCTTT
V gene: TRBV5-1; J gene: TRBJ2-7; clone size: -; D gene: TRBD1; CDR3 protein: CASRGQGTGYEQYF; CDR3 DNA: TGCGCCAGCAGAGGACAGGGCACGGGCTACGAGCAGTACTTC
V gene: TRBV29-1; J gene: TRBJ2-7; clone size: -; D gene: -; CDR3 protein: CSARVSSYEQYF; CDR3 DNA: TGCAGCGCTAGGGTTAGCTCCTACGAGCAGTACTTC
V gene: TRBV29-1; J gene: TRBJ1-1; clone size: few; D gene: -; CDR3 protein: CSVMTVMNTEAFF; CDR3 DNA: TGCAGCGTTATGACAGTCATGAACACTGAAGCTTTCTTT
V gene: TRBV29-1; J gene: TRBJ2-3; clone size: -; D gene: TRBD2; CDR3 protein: CSFRTSGGNTQYF; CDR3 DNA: TGCAGCTTTCGGACTAGCGGGGGTAATACGCAGTATTTT
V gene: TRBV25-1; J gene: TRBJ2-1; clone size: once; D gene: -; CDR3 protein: CASSVRYNEQFF; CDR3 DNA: TGTGCCAGCAGTGTTCGCTACAATGAGCAGTTCTTC
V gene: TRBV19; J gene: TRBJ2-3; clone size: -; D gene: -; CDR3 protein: CASSILPGGSTDTQYF; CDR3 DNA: TGTGCCAGTAGTATCCTTCCCGGGGGAAGCACAGATACGCAGTATTTT
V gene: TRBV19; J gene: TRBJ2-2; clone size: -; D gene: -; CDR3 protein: CASSTNLPGPITGELFF; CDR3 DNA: TGTGCCAGTAGTACGAATCTACCGGGACCCATCACCGGGGAGCTGTTTTTT
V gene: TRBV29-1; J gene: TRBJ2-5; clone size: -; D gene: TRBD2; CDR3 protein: CSVVGRLAAETQYF; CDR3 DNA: TGCAGCGTTGTAGGGCGGCTAGCGGCCGAGACCCAGTACTTC
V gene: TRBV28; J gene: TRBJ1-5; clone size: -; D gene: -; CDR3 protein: CASSFEGMRQPQHF; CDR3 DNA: TGTGCCAGCAGTTTCGAAGGGATGCGTCAGCCCCAGCATTTT
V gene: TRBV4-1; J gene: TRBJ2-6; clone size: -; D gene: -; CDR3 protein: CASSQASGAGANVLTF; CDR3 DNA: TGCGCCAGCAGCCAAGCCTCCGGGGCCGGGGCCAACGTCCTGACTTTC
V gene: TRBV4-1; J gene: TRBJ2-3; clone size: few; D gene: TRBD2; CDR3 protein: CASSQDWSGGRTDTQYF; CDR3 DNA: TGCGCCAGCAGCCAAGATTGGAGCGGGGGGCGCACAGATACGCAGTATTTT
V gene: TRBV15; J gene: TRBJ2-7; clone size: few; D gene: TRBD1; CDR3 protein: CATSKQGTYEQYF; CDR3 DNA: TGTGCCACCAGCAAACAGGGGACCTACGAGCAGTACTTC
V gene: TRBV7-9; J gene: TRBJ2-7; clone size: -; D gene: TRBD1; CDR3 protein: CASSFSGQGHEQYF; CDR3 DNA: TGTGCCAGCAGCTTTTCAGGACAGGGTCACGAGCAGTACTTC
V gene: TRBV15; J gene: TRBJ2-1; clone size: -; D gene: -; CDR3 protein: CATSRVLRGRGNEQFF; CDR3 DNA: TGTGCCACCAGCAGAGTTTTGCGGGGTCGCGGGAATGAGCAGTTCTTC